The rows below give T cell receptor beta chains drawn from one sample of a study of T-cell reconstitution after alpha-beta-depleted transplantation in children. TCRdb fed the PCR reads into MiXCR, producing one record per CDR3 protein. The sample shows 500,000 to 600,000 distinct CDR3 sequences, 27% of them seen only once. Sequenced material: PBMCs, taken before TCRalphabeta/CD19-depleted stem cell transplant. These receptors were taken from a boy in the first two years of life with Wiskott-Aldrich syndrome, due to receive a stem cell transplant. Each CDR3 is given with its conserved first and last residue. Fields, in order: clone size, D gene, J gene, V gene, CDR3 protein, CDR3 DNA. The D gene is left open where the match is weak. Clone size is given for some rows only: seen once, a few or many times, or a class if the clone is expanded.

size: few; D: TRBD2; J: TRBJ2-3; V: TRBV5-1; CDR3: CASSMILAGGGTDTQYF; DNA: TGCGCCAGCAGCATGATATTAGCGGGAGGAGGCACAGATACGCAGTATTTT
size: few; D: -; J: TRBJ2-1; V: TRBV3-1; CDR3: CASSQDGGRLNDEQFF; DNA: TGTGCCAGCAGCCAAGATGGTGGGCGACTCAACGATGAGCAGTTCTTC
size: few; D: -; J: TRBJ2-7; V: TRBV5-1; CDR3: CASSLGLRDSYEQYF; DNA: TGCGCCAGCAGCTTGGGGCTGAGAGACTCCTACGAGCAGTACTTC
size: -; D: TRBD1; J: TRBJ2-1; V: TRBV27; CDR3: CASYGQGAVGEQFF; DNA: TGTGCCAGCTACGGACAGGGGGCAGTAGGTGAGCAGTTCTTC
size: few; D: -; J: TRBJ1-1; V: TRBV5-1; CDR3: CASSLHFAAKPTEAFF; DNA: TGCGCCAGCAGCCTCCACTTTGCGGCTAAACCCACTGAAGCTTTCTTT
size: -; D: -; J: TRBJ2-3; V: TRBV27; CDR3: CASSARRGRASTDTQYF; DNA: TGTGCCAGCAGTGCTCGGAGGGGGAGAGCTAGCACAGATACGCAGTATTTT
size: -; D: TRBD2; J: TRBJ2-3; V: TRBV5-1; CDR3: CASSLGVRGLEADTQYF; DNA: TGCGCCAGCAGCTTGGGTGTTCGGGGACTAGAGGCAGATACGCAGTATTTT
size: -; D: -; J: TRBJ1-2; V: TRBV28; CDR3: CASSLSLGGLNYGYTF; DNA: TGTGCCAGCAGTTTAAGCCTGGGCGGGCTTAACTATGGCTACACCTTC
size: few; D: TRBD1; J: TRBJ2-1; V: TRBV5-1; CDR3: CASRRGQGVNEQFF; DNA: TGCGCCAGCAGGCGGGGACAGGGGGTAAATGAGCAGTTCTTC
size: -; D: TRBD1; J: TRBJ2-1; V: TRBV27; CDR3: CASSRRNHRGNEQFF; DNA: TGTGCCAGCAGTCGAAGAAACCACAGGGGCAATGAGCAGTTCTTC